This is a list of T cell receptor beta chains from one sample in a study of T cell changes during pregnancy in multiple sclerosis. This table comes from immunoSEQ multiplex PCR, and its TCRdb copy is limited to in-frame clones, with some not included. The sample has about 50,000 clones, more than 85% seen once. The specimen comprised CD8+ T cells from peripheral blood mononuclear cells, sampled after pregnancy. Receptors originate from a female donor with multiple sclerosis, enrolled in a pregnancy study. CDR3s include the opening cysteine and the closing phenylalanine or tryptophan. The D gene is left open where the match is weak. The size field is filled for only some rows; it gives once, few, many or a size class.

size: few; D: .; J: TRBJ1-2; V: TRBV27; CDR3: CASSLQGNYGYTF; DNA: TGTGCCAGCAGTTTACAGGGCAACTATGGCTACACCTTC
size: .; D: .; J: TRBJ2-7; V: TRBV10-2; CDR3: CASKRSQSYEQYF; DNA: TGCGCCAGCAAGCGTTCCCAGTCCTACGAGCAGTACTTC
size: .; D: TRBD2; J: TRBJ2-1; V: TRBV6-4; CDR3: CASSQTSGDYNEQFF; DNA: TGTGCCAGCAGCCAAACTAGCGGAGACTACAATGAGCAGTTCTTC
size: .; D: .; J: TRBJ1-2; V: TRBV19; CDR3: CATEAGYGYTF; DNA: TGTGCCACCGAGGCGGGCTATGGCTACACCTTC
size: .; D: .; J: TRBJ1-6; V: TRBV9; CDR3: CASSVEPGPNNSPLHF; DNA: TGTGCCAGCAGCGTAGAGCCTGGGCCAAATAATTCACCCCTCCACTTT
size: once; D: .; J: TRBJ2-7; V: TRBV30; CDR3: CAWSVGGGALYF; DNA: .
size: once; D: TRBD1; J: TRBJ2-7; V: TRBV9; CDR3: CASSVSSGTGHEQYF; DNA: TGTGCCAGCAGCGTATCATCCGGGACAGGGCACGAGCAGTACTTC
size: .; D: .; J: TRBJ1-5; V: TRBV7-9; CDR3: CASSSRTAPRGNQPQHF; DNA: TGTGCCAGCAGCTCTCGGACAGCCCCCCGAGGCAATCAGCCCCAGCATTTT
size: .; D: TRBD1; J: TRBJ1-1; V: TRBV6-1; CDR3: CASSETGGSGEAFF; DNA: TGTGCCAGCAGTGAAACAGGGGGTTCTGGTGAAGCTTTCTTT
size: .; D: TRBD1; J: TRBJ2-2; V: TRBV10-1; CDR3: CASRLGQGAGELFF; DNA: TGCGCCAGCAGGTTGGGACAGGGTGCCGGGGAGCTGTTTTTT
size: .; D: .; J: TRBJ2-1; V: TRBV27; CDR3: CASSFYGEQFF; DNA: TGTGCCAGCAGTTTCTACGGTGAGCAGTTCTTC
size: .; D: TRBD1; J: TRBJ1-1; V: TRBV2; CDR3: CASTGRDRASVEAFF; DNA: TGTGCCAGCACCGGCCGGGACAGGGCTTCGGTTGAAGCTTTCTTT
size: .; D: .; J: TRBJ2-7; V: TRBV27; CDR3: CASSLGAETYEQYF; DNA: TGTGCCAGCAGTTTAGGCGCGGAAACCTACGAGCAGTACTTC
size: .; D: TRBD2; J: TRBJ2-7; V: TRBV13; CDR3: CASSSRVHLAGEPNYEQYF; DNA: TGTGCCAGCAGCTCGAGGGTTCATTTAGCGGGAGAGCCCAACTACGAGCAGTACTTC
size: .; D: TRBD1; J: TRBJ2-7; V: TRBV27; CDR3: CASSFSTGSYEQYF; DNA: TGTGCCAGCAGTTTTTCGACAGGGTCCTACGAGCAGTACTTC
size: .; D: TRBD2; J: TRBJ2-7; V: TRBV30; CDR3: CAWSVLAGGREQYF; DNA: TGTGCCTGGAGTGTACTCGCGGGGGGGCGCGAGCAGTACTTC
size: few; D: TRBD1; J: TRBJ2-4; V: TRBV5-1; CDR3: CASSTGQGDIQYF; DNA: TGCGCCAGCAGCACAGGACAGGGTGACATTCAGTACTTC
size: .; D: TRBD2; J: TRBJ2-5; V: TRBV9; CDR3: CASSVFAGDQETQYF; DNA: TGTGCCAGCAGCGTCTTCGCGGGGGATCAAGAGACCCAGTACTTC
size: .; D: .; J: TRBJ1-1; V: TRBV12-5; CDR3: CASGFPGQNTEAFF; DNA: TGTGCTAGTGGCTTTCCGGGACAGAACACTGAAGCTTTCTTT
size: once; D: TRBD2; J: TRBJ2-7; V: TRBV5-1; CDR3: CASSLASGGATYEQYF; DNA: TGCGCCAGCAGCTTGGCCTCGGGGGGGGCGACCTACGAGCAGTACTTC
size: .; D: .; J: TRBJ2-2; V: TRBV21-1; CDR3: CASSTLGGKELFF; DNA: TGTGCCAGCAGCACCCTGGGAGGAAAGGAGCTGTTTTTT
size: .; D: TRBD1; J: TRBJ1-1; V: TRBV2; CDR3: CAREGQGAPEAFF; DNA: TGTGCCAGGGAGGGACAGGGGGCTCCTGAAGCTTTCTTT
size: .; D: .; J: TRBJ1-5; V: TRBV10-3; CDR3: CAISEAGTSNQPQHF; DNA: TGTGCCATCAGTGAGGCTGGCACTAGCAATCAGCCCCAGCATTTT
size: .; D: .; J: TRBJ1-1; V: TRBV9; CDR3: CASSVDFGVNTEAFF; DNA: TGTGCCAGCAGCGTAGACTTCGGGGTGAACACTGAAGCTTTCTTT
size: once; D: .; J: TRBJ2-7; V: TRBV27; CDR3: CASSFDWRAGFEQYF; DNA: TGTGCCAGCAGTTTCGACTGGAGGGCCGGGTTCGAGCAGTACTTC
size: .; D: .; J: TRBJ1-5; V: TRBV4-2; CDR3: CASSQGSGSFNQPQHF; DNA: TGTGCCAGCAGCCAGGGGTCCGGGAGCTTCAATCAGCCCCAGCATTTT
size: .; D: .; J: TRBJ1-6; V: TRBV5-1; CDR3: CASSLLANSPLHF; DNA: TGCGCCAGCAGCTTGTTGGCTAATTCACCCCTCCACTTT
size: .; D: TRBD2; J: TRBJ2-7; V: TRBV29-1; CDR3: CSVEIWEGPPSYEQYF; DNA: TGCAGCGTTGAAATCTGGGAGGGGCCACCGTCCTACGAGCAGTACTTC
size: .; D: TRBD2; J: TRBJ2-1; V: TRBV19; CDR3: CASRRTSGHNEQFF; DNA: TGTGCCAGTAGGAGAACTAGCGGCCACAATGAGCAGTTCTTC
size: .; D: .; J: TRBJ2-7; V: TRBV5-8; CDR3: CASSLRGRPYEQYF; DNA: TGTGCCAGCAGCTTACGGGGTCGTCCCTACGAGCAGTACTTC
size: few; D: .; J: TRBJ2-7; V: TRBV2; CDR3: CASSDSGVLYEQYF; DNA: TGTGCCAGCAGTGACAGTGGAGTCCTGTACGAGCAGTACTTC
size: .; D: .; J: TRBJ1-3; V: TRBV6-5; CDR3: CASSYAISGNTIYF; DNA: TGTGCCAGCAGTTACGCGATTTCTGGAAACACCATATATTTT
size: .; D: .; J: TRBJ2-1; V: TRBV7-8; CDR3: CASSLRVTYNEQFF; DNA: TGTGCCAGCAGCTTGAGGGTTACCTACAATGAGCAGTTCTTC
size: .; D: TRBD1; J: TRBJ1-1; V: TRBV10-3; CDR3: CAISDSQGAQAEAFF; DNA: TGTGCCATCAGTGACAGTCAGGGGGCCCAAGCTGAAGCTTTCTTT
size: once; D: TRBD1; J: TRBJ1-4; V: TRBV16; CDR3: CASSQVGQTFNEKLFF; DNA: TGTGCCAGCAGCCAAGTGGGACAGACCTTTAATGAAAAACTGTTTTTT
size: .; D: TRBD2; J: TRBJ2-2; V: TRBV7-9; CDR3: CASSSSLMSGVWTGELFF; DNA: TGTGCCAGCAGCTCGAGTCTTATGAGCGGGGTATGGACCGGGGAGCTGTTTTTT
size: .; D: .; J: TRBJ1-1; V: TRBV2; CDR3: CASLNTEAFF; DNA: TGTGCCAGCTTAAACACTGAAGCTTTCTTT